This paragraph reports one T cell receptor beta chain. This entry is derived from a study of T cell repertoires in cytomegalovirus infection. TCRdb fed the reads into MiXCR, producing one record per CDR3 protein. The sample lists fewer than 550,000 distinct CDR3 sequences; roughly 30% were seen once. V shed 3 bases and J shed 4 bases, with 18 bases lying between them. Germline V CDR1 and CDR2: SGHDN, FVKESK. This CDR3 spans 16 amino acids. The sequence came from a human donor in good health (CMV status not recorded). Some clones in this sample may be carry-over from other donors' samples. The sample was PBMCs. The chain links TRBV14 to TRBJ1-1, with D tentatively TRBD1 (6 bases). The chain's CDR3 is CASSQAGGRGATEAFF. Here the CDR3 DNA reads TGTGCCAGCAGCCAGGCGGGAGGTCGGGGGGCCACTGAAGCTTTCTTT.